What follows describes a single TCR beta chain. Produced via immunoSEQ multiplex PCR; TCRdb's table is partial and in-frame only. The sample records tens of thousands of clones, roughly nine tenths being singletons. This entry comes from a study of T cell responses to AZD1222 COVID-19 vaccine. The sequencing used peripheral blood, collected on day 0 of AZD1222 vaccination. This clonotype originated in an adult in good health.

CDR3 bases: TGCGCCAGCAGTGAGCACAGGGAGTCTGAAGCTTTCTTT. Protein: CASSEHRESEAFF. The chain couples TRBV10-1 to TRBJ1-1; perhaps TRBD1 as D (6 bases). V was clipped by 2 bases and J by 6 bases, with 10 bases between them. Germline-derived CDR1 and CDR2 are WNHNN and SYGVQD (reference sequence). This CDR3 is built from 13 residues.